The 9 T cell receptor beta chains below all came from one sample that was sequenced in a study of cytomegalovirus exposure and HLA in healthy donors. The data were produced by immunoSEQ multiplex PCR, yet TCRdb's version contains in-frame clones alone and is incomplete. The sample records more than 250,000 clones, approximately 86% being singletons. Sequencing input: PBMCs. These receptor sequences come from a woman aged 25-40 years in good health and CMV-seropositive.

This rearrangement joins TRBV6-4 to TRBJ2-5; 8 positions match TRBD1. The CDR3 covers 13 residues. Trimming at V came to 3 bases and at J to 7 bases, leaving 4 bases not matched to a gene. CDR1 MRHNA and CDR2 SNTAGT come from the germline V gene. Here the CDR3 DNA reads TGTGCCAGCAGTGATGACAGGGGAGTGACCCAGTACTTC. The encoded protein is CASSDDRGVTQYF.

The chain links TRBV7-9 to TRBJ1-5, with 12 bases identical to TRBD1. This CDR3 contains 16 residues. J lost 5 bases, V lost 5 bases, and 7 bases had no gene match. CDR1 and CDR2 (germline): SEHNR, FQNEAQ (reference sequence). The CDR3 region has the DNA TGTGCCAGCAGCCCCGGGACAGGGGGCGGCGATCAGCCCCAGCATTTT. Translating gives CASSPGTGGGDQPQHF.

The chain couples TRBV7-2 to TRBJ2-3; perhaps D is TRBD1 or TRBD2 (6 bases each). The CDR3 runs 16 residues. V was trimmed by 3 bases and J by 5 bases, leaving 18 bases between them. Germline V CDR1 and CDR2: SGHTA, FQGNSA. CDR3 residues: CASSFSPGAGEDTQYF. In DNA form, the CDR3 reads TGTGCCAGCAGCTTCTCCCCGGGGGCCGGGGAAGATACGCAGTATTTT.

The genes are TRBV30 and TRBJ2-3; 9 bases map to TRBD2. Germline CDR1 reads GTSNPN; CDR2 reads SVGIG (reference sequence). The trim removed 0 bases at V and 4 bases at J, leaving 5 bases unmatched. The CDR3 contains 15 residues. The CDR3 nucleotides are TGTGCCTGGAGTGTATCTAGCGGGAACGCAGATACGCAGTATTTT. As protein: CAWSVSSGNADTQYF.

J is TRBJ1-1 and V is TRBV2; 7 bases map to TRBD1. The germline gives CDR1 SNHLY, CDR2 FYNNEI. Losses at the gene ends were 0 bases for V and 0 bases for J; bases not matched to a gene: 4. This CDR3 comprises 16 residues. The CDR3 reads CASSEAQGGLNTEAFF. The CDR3 DNA sequence: TGTGCCAGCAGTGAAGCGCAGGGGGGTCTGAACACTGAAGCTTTCTTT.

The rearrangement uses TRBV11-1 and TRBJ2-3; TRBD1 might be the D (5 bases). V lost 1 base, J lost 4 bases, and 6 bases lay in between. CDR3 length: 13 residues. Germline CDR1 SGHAT, CDR2 FQDESV (reference sequence). The CDR3 DNA sequence: TGTGCCAGCAGCTTAGGGGGCGCAGATACGCAGTATTTT. Its translation: CASSLGGADTQYF.

The CDR3 DNA reads as TGTGCCAGCAGTCTAGACAGGATTGATGGCTACACCTTC. Protein sequence: CASSLDRIDGYTF. The V gene is TRBV28, the J gene TRBJ1-2; D perhaps matches TRBD1 (6 bases). The germline V gene encodes CDR1 MDHEN and CDR2 SYDVKM. The V end lost 5 bases, the J end lost 6 bases, and 13 bases lay between the germline ends. This CDR3 region has 13 residues.

The genes are TRBV28 and TRBJ2-1; 7 bases match TRBD1. The length of the CDR3 is 14 residues. Trimming at V came to 4 bases and at J to 4 bases, leaving 4 bases not matched to a gene. CDR1 and CDR2 from the germline V gene are MDHEN and SYDVKM. CDR3 region: CASSSRTGYNEQFF. The CDR3 DNA is TGTGCCAGCAGTTCCCGGACAGGATACAATGAGCAGTTCTTC.

The rearrangement uses TRBV6-5 and TRBJ2-7, with 9 bases identical to TRBD2. J was trimmed by 6 bases and V by 0 bases; bases with no gene match: 9. Germline V lookup: CDR1 MNHEY, CDR2 SVGAGI. This CDR3 region has 16 residues. CDR3 sequence: CASSYSMAGGPSEQYF. The CDR3 nucleotides read TGTGCCAGCAGTTACTCGATGGCGGGAGGGCCATCCGAGCAGTACTTC.